This T cell receptor beta chain derives from a study of identical twins. A single record per CDR3 protein comes from TCRdb applying MiXCR to the 5' RACE reads. The data hold approximately 550,000 distinct CDR3 sequences, with approximately 20% observed a single time. Every donor was a healthy Caucasian. V lost 6 bases and J 3 bases, leaving 12 bases between the germline ends. There are 13 residues in the CDR3. Per the germline V gene, CDR1 is MDHEN and CDR2 is SYDVKM. These sequences were also reported in another study, on yellow fever vaccine responses in identical twins.

The V call is TRBV28, the J call TRBJ2-7, with a tentative D call TRBD1 (6 bases). The sequencing input was CD4+ T cells sorted from blood. The sequence was collected from a woman between 18 and 30 years old in good health. The DNA of the CDR3 is TGTGCCAGCAGCCGGGGACACTACTACGAGCAGTACTTC. Amino acids: CASSRGHYYEQYF.